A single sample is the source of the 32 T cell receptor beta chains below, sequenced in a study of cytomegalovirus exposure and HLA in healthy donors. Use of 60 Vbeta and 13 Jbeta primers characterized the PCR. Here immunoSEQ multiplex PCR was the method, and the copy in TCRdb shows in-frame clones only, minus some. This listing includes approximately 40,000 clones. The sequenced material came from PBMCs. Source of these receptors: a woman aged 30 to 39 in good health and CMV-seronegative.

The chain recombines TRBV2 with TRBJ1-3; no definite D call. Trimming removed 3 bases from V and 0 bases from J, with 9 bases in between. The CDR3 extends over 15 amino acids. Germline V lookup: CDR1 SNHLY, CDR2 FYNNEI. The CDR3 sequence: CASSEVEYSGNTIYF. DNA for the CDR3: TGTGCCAGCAGTGAGGTAGAGTACTCTGGAAACACCATATATTTT.

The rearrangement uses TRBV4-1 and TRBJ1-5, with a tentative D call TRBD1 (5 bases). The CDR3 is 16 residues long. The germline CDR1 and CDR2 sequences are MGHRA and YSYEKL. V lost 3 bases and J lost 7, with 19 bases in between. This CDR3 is CASSQRYSDSRQPQHF. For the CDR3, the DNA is TGCGCCAGCAGCCAGCGCTATTCTGACAGCAGGCAGCCCCAGCATTTT.

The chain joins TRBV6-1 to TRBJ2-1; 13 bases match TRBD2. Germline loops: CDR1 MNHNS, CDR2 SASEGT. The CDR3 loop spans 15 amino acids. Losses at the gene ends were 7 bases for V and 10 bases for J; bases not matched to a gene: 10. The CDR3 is CASTKKGTSGIEQFF. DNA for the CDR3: TGTGCCAGCACCAAAAAGGGGACTAGCGGGATCGAGCAGTTCTTC.

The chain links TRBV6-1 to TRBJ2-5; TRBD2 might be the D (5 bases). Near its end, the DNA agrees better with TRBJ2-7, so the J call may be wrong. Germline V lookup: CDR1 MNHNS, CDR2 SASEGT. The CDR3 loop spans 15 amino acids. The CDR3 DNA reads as TGTGCCAGCAGTCTAGAGGGATACAGTACCTACGAGCAGTACTTC. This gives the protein CASSLEGYSTYEQYF.

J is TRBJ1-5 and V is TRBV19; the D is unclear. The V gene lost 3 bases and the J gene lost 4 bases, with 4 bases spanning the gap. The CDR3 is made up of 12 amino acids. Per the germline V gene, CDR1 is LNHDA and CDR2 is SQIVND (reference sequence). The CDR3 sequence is CASSISNQPQHF. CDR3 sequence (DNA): TGTGCCAGTAGTATCTCGAATCAGCCCCAGCATTTT.

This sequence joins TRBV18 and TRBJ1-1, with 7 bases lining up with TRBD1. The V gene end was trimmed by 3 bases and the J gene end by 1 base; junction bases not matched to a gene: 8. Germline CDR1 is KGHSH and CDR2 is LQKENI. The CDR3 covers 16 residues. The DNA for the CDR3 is TGTGCCAGCTCACCCAGGGGGGTCGGAGAGAACACTGAAGCTTTCTTT. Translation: CASSPRGVGENTEAFF.

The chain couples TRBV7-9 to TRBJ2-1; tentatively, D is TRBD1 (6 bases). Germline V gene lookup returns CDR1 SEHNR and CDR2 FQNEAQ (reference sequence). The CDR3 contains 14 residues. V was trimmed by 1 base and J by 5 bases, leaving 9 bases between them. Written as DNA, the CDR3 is TGTGCCAGCAGCTTAGGGGACAATGACAATGAGCAGTTCTTC. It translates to CASSLGDNDNEQFF. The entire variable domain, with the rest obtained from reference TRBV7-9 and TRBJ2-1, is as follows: DTGVSQNPRHKITKRGQNVTFRCDPISEHNRLYWYRQTLGQGPEFLTYFQNEAQLEKSRLLSDRFSAERPKGSFSTLEIQRTEQGDSAMYLCASSLGDNDNEQFFGPGTRLTVL.

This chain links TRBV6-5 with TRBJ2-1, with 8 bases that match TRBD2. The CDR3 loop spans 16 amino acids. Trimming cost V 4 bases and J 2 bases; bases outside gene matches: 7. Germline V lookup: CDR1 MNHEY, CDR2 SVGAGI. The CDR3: CASSSGSGSPYNEQFF. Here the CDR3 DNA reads TGTGCCAGCAGTTCCGGCAGCGGGAGCCCCTACAATGAGCAGTTCTTC.

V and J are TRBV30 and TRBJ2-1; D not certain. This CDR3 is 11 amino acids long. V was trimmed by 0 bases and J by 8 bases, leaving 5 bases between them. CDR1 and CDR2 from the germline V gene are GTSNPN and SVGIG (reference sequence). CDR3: CAWSVLYEQFF. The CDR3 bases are TGTGCCTGGAGTGTACTGTATGAGCAGTTCTTC.

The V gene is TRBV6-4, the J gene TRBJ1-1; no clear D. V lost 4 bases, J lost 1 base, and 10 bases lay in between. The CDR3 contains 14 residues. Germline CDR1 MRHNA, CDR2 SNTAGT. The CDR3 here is CASSASPGNTEAFF. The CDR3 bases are TGTGCCAGCAGTGCCTCCCCCGGGAACACTGAAGCTTTCTTT.

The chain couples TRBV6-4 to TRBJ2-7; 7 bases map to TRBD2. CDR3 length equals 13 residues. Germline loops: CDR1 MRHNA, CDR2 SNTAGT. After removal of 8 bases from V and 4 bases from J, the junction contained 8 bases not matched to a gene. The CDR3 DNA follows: TGTGCCAGCCTTGGGGGGGGGAGATACGAGCAGTACTTC. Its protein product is CASLGGGRYEQYF.

CDR3 in amino acids: CASSFPRGNNQPQHF. CDR3 sequence (DNA): TGTGCCAGCAGTTTCCCCAGGGGGAACAATCAGCCCCAGCATTTT. The chain has TRBV28 and TRBJ1-5; TRBD1 aligns across 7 bases. The germline CDR1 and CDR2 sequences are MDHEN and SYDVKM. V lost 3 bases and J lost 3; bases outside the gene matches: 5. There are 15 residues in the CDR3.

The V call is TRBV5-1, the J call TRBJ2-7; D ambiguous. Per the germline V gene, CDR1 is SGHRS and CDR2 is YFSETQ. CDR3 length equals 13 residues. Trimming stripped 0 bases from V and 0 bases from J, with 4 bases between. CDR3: CASSLDFSYEQYF. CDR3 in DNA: TGCGCCAGCAGCTTGGACTTCTCCTACGAGCAGTACTTC.

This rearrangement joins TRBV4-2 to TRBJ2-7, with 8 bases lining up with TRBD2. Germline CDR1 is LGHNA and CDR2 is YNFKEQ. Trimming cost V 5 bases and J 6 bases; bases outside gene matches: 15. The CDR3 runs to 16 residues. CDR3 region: CASSSLGGSGTGEQYF. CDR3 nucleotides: TGTGCCAGCAGCTCCCTCGGGGGTAGCGGGACTGGCGAGCAGTACTTC.

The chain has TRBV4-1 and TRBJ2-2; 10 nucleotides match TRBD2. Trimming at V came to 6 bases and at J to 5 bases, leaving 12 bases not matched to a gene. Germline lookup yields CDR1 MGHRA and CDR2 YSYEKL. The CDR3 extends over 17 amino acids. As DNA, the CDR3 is TGCGCCAGCAGAAGAGCGGGAGGGCCGGTAAGGACCGGGGAGCTGTTTTTT. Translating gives CASRRAGGPVRTGELFF.

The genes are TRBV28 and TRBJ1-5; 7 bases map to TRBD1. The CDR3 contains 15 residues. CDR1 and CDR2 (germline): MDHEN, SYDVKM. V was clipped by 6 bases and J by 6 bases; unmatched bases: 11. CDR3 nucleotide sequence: TGTGCCAGCAGACTCCGGGACAGACGCGGTCAGCCCCAGCATTTT. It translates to CASRLRDRRGQPQHF.

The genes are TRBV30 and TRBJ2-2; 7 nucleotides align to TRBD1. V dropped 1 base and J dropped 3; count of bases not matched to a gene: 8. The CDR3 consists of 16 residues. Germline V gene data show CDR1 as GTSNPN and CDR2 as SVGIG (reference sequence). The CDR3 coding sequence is TGTGCCTGGAGTGCGTCCCGGGACAGTTACACCGGGGAGCTGTTTTTT. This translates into CAWSASRDSYTGELFF.

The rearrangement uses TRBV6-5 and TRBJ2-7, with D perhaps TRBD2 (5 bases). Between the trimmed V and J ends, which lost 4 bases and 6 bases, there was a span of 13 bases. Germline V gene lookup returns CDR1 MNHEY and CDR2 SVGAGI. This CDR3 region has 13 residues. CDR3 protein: CASSWGRESEQYF. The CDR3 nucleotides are TGTGCCAGCAGTTGGGGAAGGGAGTCCGAGCAGTACTTC.

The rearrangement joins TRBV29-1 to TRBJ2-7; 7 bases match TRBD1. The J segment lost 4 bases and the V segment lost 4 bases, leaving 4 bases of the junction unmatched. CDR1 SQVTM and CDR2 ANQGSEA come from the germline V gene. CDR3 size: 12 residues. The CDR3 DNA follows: TGCAGCGTTGGAGGGGGCCTATACGAGCAGTACTTC. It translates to CSVGGGLYEQYF.

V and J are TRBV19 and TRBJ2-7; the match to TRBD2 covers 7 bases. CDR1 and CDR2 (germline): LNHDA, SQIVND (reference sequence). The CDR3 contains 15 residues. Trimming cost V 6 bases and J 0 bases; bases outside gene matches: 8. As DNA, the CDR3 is TGTGCCAGTAGCATGGGGGGGGACTACTCCTACGAGCAGTACTTC. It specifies CASSMGGDYSYEQYF.

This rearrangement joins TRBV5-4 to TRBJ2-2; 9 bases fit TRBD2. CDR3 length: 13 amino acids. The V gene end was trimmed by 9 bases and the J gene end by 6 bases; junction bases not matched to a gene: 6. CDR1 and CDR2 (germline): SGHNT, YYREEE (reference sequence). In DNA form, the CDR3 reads TGTGCCACCCCTAGCGGGACTGCCGGGGAGCTGTTTTTT. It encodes CATPSGTAGELFF.

The DNA of the CDR3 is TGTGCCAGCAGTGAACACGAGGTTCGGACTGAAGCTTTCTTT. It codes for CASSEHEVRTEAFF. The V and J genes are TRBV6-1 and TRBJ1-1; D ambiguous. The germline V and J ends were trimmed by 2 bases and 5 bases, with 12 bases remaining between them. Looked up from germline, CDR1 is MNHNS and CDR2 is SASEGT. CDR3 length equals 14 residues.

CDR3 residues: CASSAGLAYYEQYF. The CDR3 nucleotides read TGTGCCAGCAGCGCGGGACTAGCGTACTACGAGCAGTACTTC. The chain employs TRBV7-9 and TRBJ2-7, with 10 bases aligning to TRBD2. The CDR3 has 14 residues. V shed 5 bases and J 3 bases; nucleotides not matched to a gene: 4. In germline, CDR1 is SEHNR, CDR2 FQNEAQ (reference sequence).

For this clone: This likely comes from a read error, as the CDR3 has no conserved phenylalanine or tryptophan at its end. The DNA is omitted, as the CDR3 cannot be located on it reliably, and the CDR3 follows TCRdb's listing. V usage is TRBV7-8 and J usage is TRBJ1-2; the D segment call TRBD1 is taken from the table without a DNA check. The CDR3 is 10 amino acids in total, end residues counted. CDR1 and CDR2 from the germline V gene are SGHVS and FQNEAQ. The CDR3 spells CASSQKGDVL.

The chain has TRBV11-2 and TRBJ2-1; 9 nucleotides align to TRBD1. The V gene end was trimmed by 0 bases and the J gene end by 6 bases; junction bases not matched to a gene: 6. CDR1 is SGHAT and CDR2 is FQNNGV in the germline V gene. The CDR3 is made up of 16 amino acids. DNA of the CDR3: TGTGCCAGCAGCTTAGAGACAGGGGGTAGTTTCAATGAGCAGTTCTTC. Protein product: CASSLETGGSFNEQFF.

This CDR3 is CASSQAGTGGDGYTF. DNA for the CDR3: TGCGCCAGCAGCCAAGCTGGGACAGGGGGAGATGGCTACACCTTC. The V gene is TRBV4-3, the J gene TRBJ1-2, with TRBD1 matching 11 bases. Trimming removed 1 base from V and 6 bases from J; junction bases left unmatched: 4. Germline V lookup: CDR1 LGHNA, CDR2 YSLEER. This CDR3 comprises 15 residues.

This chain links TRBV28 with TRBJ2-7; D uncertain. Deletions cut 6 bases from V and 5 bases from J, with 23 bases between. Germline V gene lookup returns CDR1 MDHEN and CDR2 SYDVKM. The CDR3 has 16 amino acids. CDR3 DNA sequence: TGTGCCAGCAGCCTCTTAACAACAAGGCGACACCACGAGCAGTACTTC. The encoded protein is CASSLLTTRRHHEQYF.

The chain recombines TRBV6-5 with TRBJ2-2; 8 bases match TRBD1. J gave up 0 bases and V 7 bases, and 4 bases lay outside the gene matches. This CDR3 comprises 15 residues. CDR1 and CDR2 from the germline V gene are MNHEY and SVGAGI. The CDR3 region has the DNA TGTGCCAGCACCATGGACAGGGCGAACACCGGGGAGCTGTTTTTT. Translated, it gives CASTMDRANTGELFF.

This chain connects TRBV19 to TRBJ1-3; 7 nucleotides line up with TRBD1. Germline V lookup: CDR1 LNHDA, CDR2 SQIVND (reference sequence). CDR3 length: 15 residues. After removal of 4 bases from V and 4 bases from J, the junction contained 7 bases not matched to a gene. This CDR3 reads CASSTGQATGNTIYF. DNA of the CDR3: TGTGCCAGTAGTACCGGACAGGCCACGGGAAACACCATATATTTT.

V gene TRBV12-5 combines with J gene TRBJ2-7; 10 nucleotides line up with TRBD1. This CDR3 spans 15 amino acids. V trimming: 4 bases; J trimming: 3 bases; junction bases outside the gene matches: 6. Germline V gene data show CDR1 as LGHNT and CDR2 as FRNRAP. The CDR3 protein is CASGSPGQGVYEQYF. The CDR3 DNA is TGTGCTAGTGGTTCCCCTGGACAGGGGGTCTACGAGCAGTACTTC.

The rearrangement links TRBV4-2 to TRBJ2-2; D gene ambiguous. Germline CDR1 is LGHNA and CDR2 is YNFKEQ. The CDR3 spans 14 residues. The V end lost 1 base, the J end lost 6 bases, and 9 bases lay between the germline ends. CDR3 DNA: TGTGCCAGCAGCCAAGCGACTTTCGCCGGGGAGCTGTTTTTT. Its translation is CASSQATFAGELFF.

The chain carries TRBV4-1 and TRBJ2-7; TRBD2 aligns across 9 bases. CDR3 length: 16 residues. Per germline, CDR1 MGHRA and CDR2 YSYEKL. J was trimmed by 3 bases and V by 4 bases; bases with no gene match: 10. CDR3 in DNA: TGCGCCAGCAGCCGAGGGGGAGCGGGGGGAATCTACGAGCAGTACTTC. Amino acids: CASSRGGAGGIYEQYF.